This passage covers 26 T cell receptor beta chains from one sample sequenced in a study of OX40 agonist ivuxolimab in advanced cancers. The protocol was immunoSEQ multiplex PCR, while the TCRdb copy is restricted to in-frame clones and leaves out a portion. The table shows over 100,000 clones, with about 94% occurring only once. The source material was CD4+ or CD8+ T cells sorted from blood, sampled in a trial of the OX40 agonist ivuxolimab. All receptors derive from an adult with an advanced solid tumor such as melanoma, head and neck, liver or kidney cancer.

CDR3: CASSQVDRSSSYEQYF. Here the CDR3 DNA reads TGTGCCAGCAGCCAAGTCGACAGGTCCAGCTCCTACGAGCAGTACTTC. The rearrangement uses TRBV4-2 and TRBJ2-7; TRBD1 might be the D (6 bases). CDR3 size: 16 residues. V lost 1 base to trimming and J lost 0 bases, with 13 bases between them. Germline CDR1 is LGHNA and CDR2 is YNFKEQ.

The CDR3 reads CASSLTPWDSADEQYF. The CDR3, as DNA: TGTGCCAGCAGCTTAACCCCCTGGGACTCGGCGGACGAGCAGTACTTC. The V call is TRBV7-8, the J call TRBJ2-7; possible D gene TRBD2, 6 bases. The V end lost 2 bases, the J end lost 5 bases, and 19 bases lay between the germline ends. The CDR3 extends over 16 amino acids. The germline V gene has CDR1 SGHVS and CDR2 FQNEAQ.

The chain recombines TRBV28 with TRBJ1-2; 8 bases are shared with TRBD1. The germline V gene encodes CDR1 MDHEN and CDR2 SYDVKM. Trimming took 3 bases from V and 6 from J; bases not matched to a gene: 9. The length of the CDR3 is 15 residues. CDR3 in DNA: TGTGCCAGCAGTTTCCCACTGAAACAGGGGGATGGCTACACCTTC. Its translation is CASSFPLKQGDGYTF.

Points on this clone: Other DNA variants within this sample encode the same CDR3. This chain links TRBV7-2 with TRBJ1-5; possibly TRBD1 for D (5 bases). V shed 5 bases and J shed 7 bases, with 12 bases lying between them. The germline V gene has CDR1 SGHTA and CDR2 FQGNSA. The CDR3 runs to 13 residues. This chain's CDR3 is CASSLAGGQPQHF. The CDR3 DNA reads as TGTGCCAGCAGCCTCGCGGGGGGGCAGCCCCAGCATTTT.

The chain recombines TRBV19 with TRBJ2-2; perhaps TRBD1 as D (6 bases). The CDR3 is 15 residues long. Looked up from germline, CDR1 is LNHDA and CDR2 is SQIVND (reference sequence). The ends were cut back, 6 bases at V and 0 bases at J, with 11 bases in the middle. This CDR3 is CASRQGTSNTGELFF. DNA for the CDR3: TGTGCCAGTAGACAGGGAACGTCGAACACCGGGGAGCTGTTTTTT.

This clone showed up just once. The chain links TRBV7-3 to TRBJ1-1; 7 bases agree with TRBD1. Trimming cost V 5 bases and J 2 bases; bases outside gene matches: 11. The germline gives CDR1 SGHTA, CDR2 FQGTGA. The CDR3 totals 16 residues. As DNA, the CDR3 is TGTGCCAGCAGCATCGCCGGAGGGACAGCAAACACTGAAGCTTTCTTT. As protein: CASSIAGGTANTEAFF.

This clone was found once. V usage is TRBV7-3 and J usage is TRBJ1-1; D remains ambiguous. The germline V gene encodes CDR1 SGHTA and CDR2 FQGTGA. V lost 2 bases, J lost 1 base, and 8 bases lay in between. The CDR3 is 14 amino acids. As DNA, the CDR3 is TGTGCCAGCAGCTTATTAGGGAAGAACACTGAAGCTTTCTTT. Its translation is CASSLLGKNTEAFF.

This chain joins TRBV29-1 and TRBJ2-5, with 8 bases identical to TRBD2. Trimming removed 4 bases from V and 2 bases from J; junction bases left unmatched: 3. The CDR3 sequence is 13 residues long. The germline V gene has CDR1 SQVTM and CDR2 ANQGSEA. This CDR3 reads CSVAGGGQETQYF. CDR3 sequence (DNA): TGCAGCGTTGCCGGCGGGGGGCAAGAGACCCAGTACTTC.

The V and J genes are TRBV6-4 and TRBJ2-2; 7 nucleotides align to TRBD2. Germline loops: CDR1 MRHNA, CDR2 SNTAGT. Trimming at V came to 6 bases and at J to 4 bases, leaving 11 bases not matched to a gene. CDR3 length: 16 residues. Here the CDR3 DNA reads TGTGCCAGCAGCTCTGGCGGCCTAGCGGTCACCGGGGAGCTGTTTTTT. Protein sequence: CASSSGGLAVTGELFF.

The chain has TRBV9 and TRBJ1-2; weak D call: TRBD1 (5 bases). Trimming left V 0 bases short and J 5 bases short, with 14 bases between. Germline CDR1 and CDR2: SGDLS and YYNGEE. This CDR3 comprises 15 residues. As DNA, the CDR3 is TGTGCCAGCAGCGTAGAGGTACAGGCCGTTTATGGCTACACCTTC. This encodes CASSVEVQAVYGYTF.

This chain connects TRBV4-2 to TRBJ2-3; 11 bases line up with TRBD2. The CDR3 sequence is 19 residues long. The germline gives CDR1 LGHNA, CDR2 YNFKEQ. The ends lost 1 base at V and 2 bases at J; junction bases unmatched: 11. Here the CDR3 DNA reads TGTGCCAGCAGCCAAGCGGGAGGTAGCGGGAGGGAATTCACAGATACGCAGTATTTT. Its protein is CASSQAGGSGREFTDTQYF.

J is TRBJ2-7 and V is TRBV7-2; the D gene is possibly TRBD2 (6 bases). CDR1 is SGHTA, CDR2 FQGNSA, per germline. The CDR3 loop spans 17 amino acids. The V end lost 3 bases, the J end lost 3 bases, and 21 bases lay between the germline ends. In DNA, the CDR3 is TGTGCCAGCAGCTTGCTGGGGGGTGTGTCGGGGAGCTACGAGCAGTACTTC. As protein: CASSLLGGVSGSYEQYF.

This rearrangement joins TRBV9 to TRBJ2-1; the D gene is possibly TRBD2 (5 bases). CDR1 is SGDLS, CDR2 YYNGEE, per germline. Trimming cost V 4 bases and J 5 bases, with 19 bases left between them. CDR3 length equals 16 residues. CDR3 coding DNA: TGTGCCAGCAGCCCAGGACTGGCCCGGGCTGACAATGAGCAGTTCTTC. It is translated as CASSPGLARADNEQFF.

The J gene is TRBJ1-5, the V gene TRBV7-8; 9 nucleotides agree with TRBD1. The CDR3 has 15 amino acids. CDR1 SGHVS and CDR2 FQNEAQ come from the germline V gene. With 5 bases clipped from V and 7 bases from J, the junction kept 9 bases outside the gene matches. DNA of the CDR3: TGTGCCAGCAGCCCAAGGACAGGGGAGGTCCAGCCCCAGCATTTT. This encodes CASSPRTGEVQPQHF.

The chain carries TRBV6-6 and TRBJ1-2; D not certain. Germline CDR1 is MNHNY and CDR2 is SVGAGI (reference sequence). V was pared by 6 bases and J by 2 bases, with 10 bases between. The CDR3 sequence is 13 residues long. CDR3 sequence (DNA): TGTGCCAGCAGGCAAGGGATAAACTATGGCTACACCTTC. It translates to CASRQGINYGYTF.

This chain links TRBV2 with TRBJ1-4, with D possibly TRBD1 on 6 matching bases. There are 15 residues in the CDR3. Trimming took 5 bases from V and 4 from J, leaving 14 bases between them. CDR1 and CDR2 from the germline V gene are SNHLY and FYNNEI. As DNA, the CDR3 is TGTGCCAGCAGTCTCCCGGGACAAAGTAATGAAAAACTGTTTTTT. It encodes CASSLPGQSNEKLFF.

The rearrangement joins TRBV14 to TRBJ2-3; D is undetermined. CDR1 and CDR2 from the germline V gene are SGHDN and FVKESK. Trimming cost V 3 bases and J 2 bases, with 12 bases left between them. The CDR3 runs 15 residues. CDR3 protein: CASSQGLTYTDTQYF. The CDR3 bases are TGTGCCAGCAGCCAGGGCCTGACCTACACAGATACGCAGTATTTT.

The V gene is TRBV18, the J gene TRBJ1-2; 7 bases are shared with TRBD1. V dropped 3 bases and J dropped 2; count of bases not matched to a gene: 9. The CDR3 extends over 16 amino acids. Germline CDR1 reads KGHSH; CDR2 reads LQKENI. CDR3 protein: CASSPEQGPQNYGYTF. In DNA form, the CDR3 reads TGTGCCAGCTCACCCGAACAGGGGCCGCAGAACTATGGCTACACCTTC.

This clone appeared once. The rearrangement uses TRBV18 and TRBJ2-3, with TRBD1 matching over 9 bases. The CDR3 spans 16 residues. Losses at the gene ends were 4 bases for V and 8 bases for J; bases not matched to a gene: 13. CDR1 KGHSH and CDR2 LQKENI come from the germline V gene. This CDR3 is CASSQTGTGIIGTQYF. The CDR3 DNA reads TGTGCCAGCTCACAAACCGGGACAGGGATTATCGGTACGCAGTATTTT.

The chain uses TRBV28 and TRBJ2-7; D is uncertain. This CDR3 comprises 15 residues. The germline gives CDR1 MDHEN, CDR2 SYDVKM. Deletions cut 6 bases from V and 3 bases from J, with 18 bases between. The DNA of the CDR3 is TGTGCCAGCAGCCCCCACAGTAACGTAGACTACGAGCAGTACTTC. Translating gives CASSPHSNVDYEQYF.

A single count supports this clone. This chain's CDR3 is CASSPRLYPGGPTDTQYF. The DNA of the CDR3 is TGTGCCAGCAGCCCCCGATTATACCCAGGGGGCCCCACAGATACGCAGTATTTT. The V and J genes are TRBV7-9 and TRBJ2-3; the match to TRBD1 covers 8 bases. CDR1 is SEHNR, CDR2 FQNEAQ, per germline (reference sequence). V dropped 5 bases and J dropped 2; count of bases not matched to a gene: 15. CDR3 length: 18 residues. The full variable domain, its missing parts supplied by reference TRBV7-9 and TRBJ2-3, is DTGVSQNPRHKITKRGQNVTFRCDPISEHNRLYWYRQTLGQGPEFLTYFQNEAQLEKSRLLSDRFSAERPKGSFSTLEIQRTEQGDSAMYLCASSPRLYPGGPTDTQYFGPGTRLTVL.

The genes are TRBV5-1 and TRBJ2-3, with 9 bases aligning to TRBD1. Trimming removed 2 bases from V and 3 bases from J; junction bases left unmatched: 4. This CDR3 comprises 15 residues. Germline CDR1 reads SGHRS; CDR2 reads YFSETQ. Here the CDR3 reads CASSLQGARTDTQYF. The CDR3 nucleotides read TGCGCCAGCAGCTTACAGGGGGCTCGGACAGATACGCAGTATTTT.

The V and J genes are TRBV5-1 and TRBJ1-6; a weak D match, TRBD1 (5 bases). The CDR3 contains 17 residues. Germline V gene data show CDR1 as SGHRS and CDR2 as YFSETQ. Trimming pared 0 bases from V and 0 bases from J, leaving 10 bases between. CDR3 sequence: CASSLDGATSYNSPLHF. The CDR3 region has the DNA TGCGCCAGCAGCTTGGATGGGGCGACCTCCTATAATTCACCCCTCCACTTT.

The rearrangement links TRBV7-9 to TRBJ2-7; D remains ambiguous. This CDR3 region has 14 residues. V gave up 3 bases and J gave up 5 bases, with 14 bases separating them. Per the germline V gene, CDR1 is SEHNR and CDR2 is FQNEAQ (reference sequence). The chain's CDR3 is CASSFSLLPDEQYF. The CDR3 nucleotides read TGTGCCAGCAGCTTTTCCTTATTGCCCGACGAGCAGTACTTC.

This clone was detected only a few times. This chain links TRBV7-8 with TRBJ1-1; 10 bases align to TRBD1. Trimming took 5 bases from V and 1 from J; bases not matched to a gene: 1. There are 14 residues in the CDR3. Germline V gene lookup returns CDR1 SGHVS and CDR2 FQNEAQ. The CDR3, as DNA: TGTGCCAGCAGCCGGGACAGGGGGAACACTGAAGCTTTCTTT. This sequence encodes CASSRDRGNTEAFF.

This clone was found once. J is TRBJ2-1 and V is TRBV7-8, with D maybe TRBD1 (6 bases). From germline, CDR1 is SGHVS and CDR2 FQNEAQ. V lost 5 bases, J lost 0 bases, and 11 bases lay in between. The CDR3 is made up of 15 amino acids. For the CDR3, the DNA is TGTGCCAGCAGCCGGACAGAAAGCTCCTACAATGAGCAGTTCTTC. Its protein product is CASSRTESSYNEQFF.